A selection of T cell receptor beta chains follows, all from one sample in a study of tumor-infiltrating lymphocytes in primary liver carcinoma. One entry per CDR3 protein, called by TCRdb with MiXCR from the multiplex PCR reads. This repertoire shows some 94,000 distinct CDR3 sequences, about 70% found once; its top ten account for over 9%. Sequences were obtained from liver tumor tissue from sampling region 5. The source is a woman aged 55-70 years with primary liver carcinoma and hepatitis B virus infection. Each CDR3 is given with its conserved first and last residue. Each record gives: J gene, V gene, clone size, D gene, CDR3 DNA, CDR3 protein. D genes are given only for firm matches. Some rows have no size entry. The others give once, few or many, or a class for an expanded clone.

TRBJ2-7 TRBV11-2 medium-sized - TGTGCCAGCAGCCACACTAGACACGAGCAGTACTTC CASSHTRHEQYF
TRBJ1-1 TRBV6-2/TRBV6-3 - TRBD1 TGTGCCAGCACAGCTCCCAGGGGGTACACTGAAGCTTTCTTT CASTAPRGYTEAFF
TRBJ1-4 TRBV28 - - TGTGCCAGCTTAGGGCAGGGAATATTTAGAAAACTGTTTTTT CASLGQGIFRKLFF
TRBJ1-5 TRBV28 few - TGTGCCAGCAGTTTACCTAGGACCATTTATAGCAATCAGCCCCAGCATTTT CASSLPRTIYSNQPQHF
TRBJ2-2 TRBV18 few TRBD1 TGTGCCAGCTCACCGGACAGGGTATCGGGGGAGCTGTTTTTT CASSPDRVSGELFF
TRBJ2-1 TRBV6-5 - TRBD1 TGTGCCAGCGGGCCGAGGGACAGAATAATCAACGAGCAGTTCTTC CASGPRDRIINEQFF
TRBJ1-2 TRBV28 - TRBD1 TGTGTCAGCAACAGGGGGAGTATGGGCTACACCTTC CVSNRGSMGYTF
TRBJ2-6 TRBV20-1 - - TGCAGTGCTATAGAGGGGGGCGTCTACACCTCTGGAGCCAACGTCCTGACTTTC CSAIEGGVYTSGANVLTF
TRBJ2-7 TRBV5-1 - - TGCGCCAGCAGCTTGGACAGTGAGCGGTACTTC CASSLDSERYF
TRBJ2-3 TRBV11-2 few TRBD1 TGTGCCAGCAGCTTAATCCACAGACAGGGGTACAGGGGTGAGCAGTTCTTT CASSLIHRQGYRGEQFF
TRBJ2-5 TRBV11-2 - - TGTGCCAGCAGCCTAGATAAGGGAGAGACCCAGTACTTC CASSLDKGETQYF
TRBJ2-5 TRBV5-4 - - TGCGACAGCAGCTTGGCCGTCAAGGAAGAGACCCAGTACTTC CDSSLAVKEETQYF
TRBJ2-3 TRBV5-1 many - TGCGCCAGCAGCTTGGGAGGCATGGTCACAGATACGCAGTATTTT CASSLGGMVTDTQYF
TRBJ2-7 TRBV11-1 - - TGTGCCAGCAGCCCCCGGATAGCAGGGCTACGCGAGCAGTACTTC CASSPRIAGLREQYF
TRBJ2-5 TRBV12-3/TRBV12-4 - - TGTGCCAGCAGTTTAGCCGGGGACCTACAGGAGACCCAGTACTTC CASSLAGDLQETQYF
TRBJ2-7 TRBV11-2 - - TGTGCCAGCGGCCACCAGGACAGCCCCTACGTGCAGTACTTC CASGHQDSPYVQYF
TRBJ2-7 TRBV10-3 few TRBD1 TGTGCCATCGGTGCAGGGACAGGGGACCACGAGCAGTACTTC CAIGAGTGDHEQYF
TRBJ2-7 TRBV11-2 - - TGTGTTAGTAGCCCCCTTTTGGGCGAGAGGGGCCAGGGGCAGTACTTC CVSSPLLGERGQGQYF
TRBJ2-1 TRBV6-5 - - TGTGCCAGCAGTTACGGGACCAAGGGAGTCAATGAGCAGTCCTTC CASSYGTKGVNEQSF
TRBJ2-3 TRBV11-3 - - TGTACCAGCAGCTTAGATGCGGATATGCAATATTTT CTSSLDADMQYF
TRBJ2-1 TRBV7-9 - - TGTGCCAGCAGCTTAGTAGGGCTAGTGGGAGTTGGAGAGCAGTTCTTC CASSLVGLVGVGEQFF
TRBJ1-1 TRBV29-1 - TRBD1 TGCAGCGCTAACCGACAGGGCATGAACATTGAAGCTGTCTTT CSANRQGMNIEAVF
TRBJ2-3 TRBV5-8 many TRBD2 TGTGCCAGCAGCTTGGTGGCGGGAGGAACAGATACGCAGTATTTT CASSLVAGGTDTQYF
TRBJ2-1 TRBV29-1 - - TGCAGCATTCGGTCTAGCGAGACCAATGAGCAGTTCTTC CSIRSSETNEQFF
TRBJ2-7 TRBV28 - TRBD2 TGTGCCAGCACTCCCGGGGGGGTCCCTCTCCACGAGCAGTACTTT CASTPGGVPLHEQYF
TRBJ2-5 TRBV7-9 - - TGCGCCAGCAGCTTTATAGCGGTAGGATCGGGAGAGACCCAGTACTTC CASSFIAVGSGETQYF
TRBJ1-4 TRBV5-6 - - TGTGCCAGCAGCTTAAGGGTTAGTGAAAAACTGCTTTTT CASSLRVSEKLLF
TRBJ2-7 TRBV29-1 - TRBD2 TGCAGCGTTGAAGCCCCCGAGGCTAGTGGGAGGGCTGCAGGCGAGCAGTACTTC CSVEAPEASGRAAGEQYF
TRBJ2-7 TRBV6-1 - - TGTGCCAGCAATACTGTCTACTCCTACGAGCAGTACTTC CASNTVYSYEQYF